This T cell receptor beta chain was captured by sequencing in a study of T cell responses to AZD1222 COVID-19 vaccine. General study results and limits: Rises in breadth and depth of Spike-specific TCRs came after two AZD1222 doses. Clonal diversity may have been underestimated, and the donors were mostly white British, with more females than males. Repertoire sampling was restricted to post-peak T cell response timepoints. Spike regions recognized by vaccine-associated CD4 TCRs spanned the protein, led by 160-218 and 743-854.

The protocol was immunoSEQ multiplex PCR, while the TCRdb copy is restricted to in-frame clones and leaves out a portion. This sample yields 150,000 to 200,000 clones, of which approximately 94% are seen a single time; about 4% belongs to the top ten. On this clone itself: Its antigen is not known.

Trimming cost V 2 bases and J 8 bases, with 15 bases left between them. This CDR3 has 14 amino acids. In germline, CDR1 is MNHEY, CDR2 SMNVEV (reference sequence). The rearrangement links TRBV27 to TRBJ1-2, with a weak D call TRBD1 (6 bases). Source: peripheral blood, taken 28 days after the second dose of the MenACWY control vaccine. The sequence derives from an adult who received the MenACWY meningococcal vaccine as a control. CDR3 amino acids: CASSLAGANGGYTF. For the CDR3, the DNA is TGTGCCAGCAGTTTAGCAGGGGCAAACGGAGGCTACACCTTC.